The sequence of this T cell receptor (beta chain) was determined in a study of Ad26.COV2.S vaccination and SARS-CoV-2 variants. On the study more broadly: Administration of Ad26.COV2.S was intramuscular, either once or twice 56 days apart.

Data came from immunoSEQ multiplex PCR; TCRdb stores just in-frame clones and leaves some out. Of roughly 380,000 clones listed, 88% are singletons. CDR3 length: 12 amino acids. Trimming removed 1 base from V and 12 bases from J; junction bases left unmatched: 2. Germline V lookup: CDR1 MGHRA, CDR2 YSYEKL. Study-wide results and caveats: Substantial post-vaccination breadth of spike-specific CD8+ and CD4+ T cell responses was reported.

Treatment in this sample: over 15 received Ad26.COV2.S at low or high dose, single or two shots; about five received placebo; per-sample allocation not given. Sampling was performed 63 days after the first vaccine or placebo injection. An adult aged 18-55 years in Boston served as the donor. On this clone itself: Its antigen is not known.

This TCR came from a person between 18 and 59 years old who received the Ad26.COV2.S COVID-19 vaccine or a placebo. The rearrangement uses TRBV4-1 and TRBJ2-1; TRBD2 matches 8 bases. The sequenced sample was peripheral blood, obtained in a trial of Ad26.COV2.S vaccine versus placebo. CDR3 loop: CASSQGGGRQFF. In DNA, the CDR3 is TGCGCCAGCAGCCAAGGCGGGGGGCGGCAGTTCTTC.